This T cell receptor (beta chain) is drawn from a study of CD8 T cells in ankylosing spondylitis. The study's findings and limits: Before this, some motif variants had been reported in reactive arthritis synovial fluid and blood. Among TCR beta sequences, a motif of eight or nine highly homologous variants appeared characteristic of ankylosing spondylitis blood. CD8+ disease-linked clones were present at relatively low frequencies in blood. In ankylosing spondylitis patients, matched synovial fluid reportedly showed significant enrichment of disease-linked clones.

This clonotype was recorded many times. Its antigen is unidentified. Quantitative 5'-RACE with molecular barcodes was used to make the TCR beta libraries. One entry per CDR3 protein, called by TCRdb with MiXCR from the 5' RACE reads. The sample lists about 500,000 distinct CDR3 sequences, about 13% occurring once. The CDR3 is made up of 15 amino acids. Germline trimming cut 0 bases from V and 4 bases from J; bases unmatched to any gene: 4. The chain employs TRBV12-3 or TRBV12-4 and TRBJ2-3; TRBD2 agrees at 7 bases. The sequence came from a male donor with ankylosing spondylitis. Material for sequencing was blood, either unsorted or a sorted T cell fraction (not recorded which). This CDR3 is CASSLARGSADTQYF. The CDR3 nucleotides are TGTGCCAGCAGTTTAGCGCGCGGGAGTGCAGATACGCAGTATTTT.